This TCR beta chain emerged from a study of human T cells and chemical hapten exposure. This CDR3 comprises 15 residues. Germline V gene lookup returns CDR1 SGHDT and CDR2 YYEEEE. V lost 5 bases and J lost 4; bases outside the gene matches: 9. In TCRdb, the RACE reads were re-called with MiXCR into one record per CDR3 protein. The sample shows approximately 71,000 distinct CDR3 sequences, 11% of them seen only once. Time point specified: patch test 3, about 24 weeks after DPC sensitization. Treatment specified: therapeutic diphenylcyclopropenone sensitization with weekly scalp DPC. This clonotype originated in a woman between 45 and 60 years old with alopecia areata. Some clones in this sample may be carry-over from other donors' samples. Sequenced material: whole blood, taken in connection with sensitization to the hapten diphenylcyclopropenone (DPC). V gene TRBV5-6 combines with J gene TRBJ2-3, with TRBD1 matching over 8 bases. The CDR3 DNA reads as TGTGCCAGCAGTTGGCCGACAGGGGTGGCAGATACGCAGTATTTT. Translated: CASSWPTGVADTQYF.